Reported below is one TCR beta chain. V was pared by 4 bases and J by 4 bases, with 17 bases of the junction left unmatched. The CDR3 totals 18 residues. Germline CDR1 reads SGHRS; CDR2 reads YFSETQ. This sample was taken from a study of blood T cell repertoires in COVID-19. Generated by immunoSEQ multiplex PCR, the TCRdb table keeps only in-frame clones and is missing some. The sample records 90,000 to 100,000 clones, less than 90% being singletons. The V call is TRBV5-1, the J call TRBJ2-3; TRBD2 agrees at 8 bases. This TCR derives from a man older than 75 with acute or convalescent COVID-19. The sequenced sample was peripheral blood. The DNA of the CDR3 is TGCGCCAGCAGCCTGACCTTCTCGGGGACTAGAAACGCAGATACGCAGTATTTT. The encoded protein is CASSLTFSGTRNADTQYF.